These T cell receptor beta chains were read from a single sample in a study of T cells in Graves' hyperthyroidism and ophthalmopathy. TCRdb fed the multiplex PCR reads into MiXCR, producing one record per CDR3 protein. Found here are about 200,000 distinct CDR3 sequences, around 20% of them singletons; the top ten hold roughly 44%. The sample consisted of blood. These receptors came from a man aged 35 to 55 with Graves' hyperthyroidism. Each CDR3 is given with its conserved first and last residue. A D gene is named only where the DNA matches it firmly. Clone size, where shown, is once, few, many, or a class for clones that have expanded.

clone_size	d_call	j_call	v_call	cdr3_aa	cdr3_nt
many	TRBD1	TRBJ2-3	TRBV6-2/TRBV6-3	CASSYEDREDTQYF	TGTGCCAGCAGTTACGAAGACAGGGAGGATACGCAGTATTTT
few	TRBD1	TRBJ2-1	TRBV24-1	CATSDWTGGYNEQFF	TGTGCCACCAGTGACTGGACAGGGGGATACAATGAGCAGTTCTTC
many	TRBD1	TRBJ2-5	TRBV7-2	CASSLVAISDRRKETQYF	TGTGCCAGCAGCTTAGTGGCCATCTCGGACAGGCGTAAAGAGACCCAGTACTTC
many	-	TRBJ1-2	TRBV20-1	CSARDKGSAAPLRDGYTF	TGCAGTGCTAGAGATAAGGGGAGCGCAGCCCCCCTACGAGACGGCTACACCTTC
many	-	TRBJ2-2	TRBV5-1	CASSFGASNTGELFF	TGCGCCAGCAGCTTTGGGGCCTCGAACACCGGGGAGCTGTTTTTT
many	-	TRBJ2-5	TRBV20-1	CSARDRKDIQETQYF	TGCAGTGCTAGAGACCGAAAGGACATTCAAGAGACCCAGTACTTC
many	-	TRBJ2-7	TRBV3-1	CASSQVRQILYEQYF	TGTGCCAGCAGCCAAGTTCGACAGATCTTATACGAGCAGTACTTC
few	-	TRBJ2-7	TRBV28	CASSGIISYEQYF	TGTGCCAGTTCAGGGATTATCTCCTACGAGCAGTACTTC
-	TRBD1	TRBJ1-2	TRBV20-1	CSASAGQGVSYGYTF	TGCAGTGCTAGTGCGGGACAGGGGGTGAGCTATGGCTACACCTTC
many	TRBD2	TRBJ2-1	TRBV12-3/TRBV12-4	CASSLSGGIEQFF	TGTGCCAGCAGTTTATCGGGGGGAATTGAGCAGTTCTTC
few	-	TRBJ1-4	TRBV7-9	CASSLGVDNEKLFF	TGTGCCAGCAGCTTGGGGGTGGATAATGAAAAACTGTTTTTT
many	-	TRBJ2-7	TRBV10-1	CASSESPFGVEQYF	TGCGCCAGCAGTGAGTCACCCTTTGGAGTGGAGCAGTACTTC
few	-	TRBJ1-1	TRBV6-6	CASSYLQGDTEAFF	TGTGCCAGCAGTTACCTTCAGGGCGACACTGAAGCTTTCTTT
few	TRBD2	TRBJ2-3	TRBV12-5	CASGLLAGGPGDTQYF	TGTGCTAGTGGACTTCTAGCGGGGGGGCCCGGGGATACGCAGTATTTT
many	-	TRBJ2-4	TRBV2	CASSEIGGGHIQYF	TGTGCCAGCAGTGAAATAGGTGGGGGACACATTCAGTACTTC
-	TRBD1	TRBJ1-3	TRBV15	CATSKGQVENTIYF	TGTGCCACCAGCAAGGGACAGGTTGAAAACACCATATATTTT
many	TRBD1	TRBJ2-7	TRBV5-6	CASSAGQGIHEQYF	TGTGCCAGCAGCGCGGGACAGGGAATCCACGAGCAGTACTTC
-	-	TRBJ2-1	TRBV5-1	CASSSWGGRGEQFF	TGCGCCAGCAGCTCCTGGGGGGGGCGCGGTGAGCAGTTCTTC
many	-	TRBJ2-5	TRBV6-1	CASSLTIRPQETQYF	TGTGCCAGCAGCCTCACCATCCGCCCCCAAGAGACCCAGTACTTC
few	-	TRBJ2-5	TRBV5-5	CASSRPGVQETQYF	TGTGCCAGCAGCCGACCAGGGGTACAAGAGACCCAGTACTTC